A single sample is the source of the 27 T cell receptor beta chains below, sequenced in a study of blood T cell repertoires in COVID-19. Sequenced by immunoSEQ multiplex PCR; TCRdb stores in-frame clones only, minus some. The sample shows over 200,000 clones, over 80% of them seen only once. Sequencing was done on a sample of peripheral blood. The receptors come from a woman under 40 with COVID-19, enrolled during active disease.

The rearrangement links TRBV10-3 to TRBJ2-7; 14 nucleotides line up with TRBD2. In germline, CDR1 is ENHRY, CDR2 SYGVKD. Trimming removed 4 bases from V and 2 bases from J; junction bases left unmatched: 10. CDR3 length equals 18 residues. DNA for the CDR3: TGTGCCATCAGTGCGGGGACTAGCGGGAGCTTAGGGACCTACGAGCAGTACTTC. The encoded protein is CAISAGTSGSLGTYEQYF.

The table lists this clone with a few counts. J is TRBJ1-1 and V is TRBV7-9, with D possibly TRBD1 on 5 matching bases. With 1 base removed from V and 4 bases from J, the gap between germline ends came to 10 bases. Germline V lookup: CDR1 SEHNR, CDR2 FQNEAQ (reference sequence). This CDR3 is 14 amino acids long. The CDR3 DNA sequence: TGTGCCAGCAGCTTAGTGGGGGGGAGCACTGAAGCTTTCTTT. Its protein is CASSLVGGSTEAFF.

This clone has more than one count but fewer than ten. J is TRBJ2-3 and V is TRBV7-9; 13 positions agree with TRBD2. This CDR3 is 17 amino acids long. The V and J ends lost 3 bases and 6 bases, in that order; junction bases with no gene match: 9. CDR1 and CDR2 from the germline V gene are SEHNR and FQNEAQ (reference sequence). The CDR3 protein is CASSFILGLAGDDTQYF. The CDR3 nucleotides are TGTGCCAGCAGCTTTATCCTCGGACTAGCGGGGGATGATACGCAGTATTTT.

The rearrangement links TRBV9 to TRBJ1-6; D unclear. The CDR3 length is 15 residues. CDR1 is SGDLS and CDR2 is YYNGEE in the germline V gene. V shed 3 bases and J shed 4 bases, with 11 bases lying between them. The CDR3 region is CASSAAGSYNSPLHF. The CDR3 region has the DNA TGTGCCAGCAGCGCCGCGGGCTCTTATAATTCACCCCTCCACTTT.

This clone was detected once. This chain links TRBV6-2 or TRBV6-3 with TRBJ1-1; 7 nucleotides agree with TRBD1. Unmatched junction bases numbered 12, after V lost 2 bases and J lost 12 bases. The germline V gene encodes CDR1 MNHEY and CDR2 SVGEGT. This CDR3 is built from 14 residues. The CDR3 loop is CASSYPDRRTGSFF. The DNA for the CDR3 is TGTGCCAGCAGTTACCCGGACAGGAGGACGGGGTCTTTCTTT.

This chain uses TRBV20-1 with TRBJ1-6, with TRBD1 identical over 7 bases. Germline V CDR1 and CDR2: DFQATT, SNEGSKA (reference sequence). V lost 3 bases and J lost 7; bases outside the gene matches: 3. The CDR3 has 13 amino acids. CDR3 loop: CSASRDRNSPLHF. The CDR3, as DNA: TGCAGTGCTAGTAGGGACAGAAATTCACCCCTCCACTTT.

This rearrangement joins TRBV3-1 (or the pseudogene TRBV3-2) to TRBJ1-2; D is perhaps TRBD1 (5 bases). The CDR3 loop spans 12 amino acids. Trimming shortened V by 1 base and J by 8 bases, and 8 bases separated the two germline ends. CDR1 and CDR2 from the germline V gene are LGHDT and YNNKEL (reference sequence). The CDR3 nucleotides are TGTGCCAGCAGCCAAGTCCAGGGAGGCTACACCTTC. Amino acids: CASSQVQGGYTF.

This chain uses TRBV23-1 with TRBJ1-5; TRBD1 aligns across 7 bases. TRBV23-1 carries the ORF label, with uncertain function. The CDR3 spans 16 residues. The V and J ends lost 4 bases and 5 bases, in that order; junction bases with no gene match: 11. The CDR3 spells CASSLPEGTVDQPQHF. CDR3 DNA sequence: TGCGCCAGCAGTCTACCCGAAGGGACAGTGGATCAGCCCCAGCATTTT.

The chain recombines TRBV30 with TRBJ2-7; 8 nucleotides agree with TRBD2. This CDR3 contains 13 residues. In germline, CDR1 is GTSNPN, CDR2 SVGIG (reference sequence). With V trimmed by 3 bases and J by 6 bases, 7 bases remained unmatched. The CDR3 sequence: CAWSRREVPEQYF. The CDR3 nucleotides are TGTGCCTGGAGCAGGCGGGAGGTCCCCGAGCAGTACTTC.

This chain uses TRBV7-9 with TRBJ1-2, with a tentative D call TRBD1 (6 bases). The V and J ends lost 3 bases and 7 bases respectively, with 12 bases between them. The length of the CDR3 is 13 residues. Germline assignment: CDR1 SEHNR and CDR2 FQNEAQ (reference sequence). CDR3 sequence: CASSFDGGLGYTF. The CDR3 DNA reads TGTGCCAGCAGCTTCGACGGGGGGCTTGGCTACACCTTC.

The rearrangement links TRBV12-3 or TRBV12-4 to TRBJ1-1; tentative D call: TRBD1 (5 bases). The CDR3 contains 13 residues. Trimming stripped 1 base from V and 7 bases from J, with 10 bases between. CDR3 protein: CASSLVIDSEAFF. The CDR3, as DNA: TGTGCCAGCAGTTTAGTTATAGACAGTGAAGCTTTCTTT.

This rearrangement joins TRBV29-1 to TRBJ1-4, with no clear D. CDR3 size: 12 residues. The V end lost 4 bases, the J end lost 8 bases, and 11 bases lay between the germline ends. Germline V lookup: CDR1 SQVTM, CDR2 ANQGSEA. CDR3 DNA sequence: TGCAGCGTTGTGGGCCTCGGAGAAAAACTGTTTTTT. It yields the protein CSVVGLGEKLFF.

V and J are TRBV27 and TRBJ1-6; D unclear. CDR3 length: 13 residues. Trimming removed 4 bases from V and 10 bases from J, with 11 bases in between. Germline V CDR1 and CDR2: MNHEY, SMNVEV (reference sequence). The CDR3: CASSWSRYSPLHF. The DNA for the CDR3 is TGTGCCAGCAGTTGGTCGCGCTACTCACCCCTCCACTTT.

This chain joins TRBV9 and TRBJ2-3, with 8 bases fitting TRBD1. Germline V gene data show CDR1 as SGDLS and CDR2 as YYNGEE. V lost 0 bases, J lost 4 bases, and 7 bases stayed unmatched. There are 16 residues in the CDR3. The CDR3 DNA is TGTGCCAGCAGCGTAGGCTGGGACAGGCGAGCAGATACGCAGTATTTT. Its translation: CASSVGWDRRADTQYF.

The rearrangement uses TRBV5-1 and TRBJ2-5; 10 bases are a match to TRBD2. Unmatched junction bases numbered 11, after V lost 7 bases and J lost 5 bases. The CDR3 has 15 residues. Looked up from germline, CDR1 is SGHRS and CDR2 is YFSETQ. Here the CDR3 reads CASGPIAGGGETQYF. The CDR3 nucleotides are TGCGCCAGCGGCCCTATAGCGGGGGGCGGGGAGACCCAGTACTTC.

This sequence joins TRBV6-2 or TRBV6-3 and TRBJ2-1, with 8 bases identical to TRBD1. The V and J ends lost 0 bases and 8 bases, in that order; junction bases with no gene match: 6. The CDR3 has 15 residues. Germline V gene sequence: CDR1 MNHEY, CDR2 SVGEGT. CDR3 in DNA: TGTGCCAGCAGTTACTCCAGGGGGCGGGTGGATGAGCAGTTCTTC. As protein: CASSYSRGRVDEQFF.

This sequence joins TRBV30 and TRBJ2-7, with 12 bases identical to TRBD1. This CDR3 is built from 13 residues. J was trimmed by 5 bases and V by 6 bases; bases with no gene match: 5. Per germline, CDR1 GTSNPN and CDR2 SVGIG (reference sequence). The CDR3 protein is CACPGQGAHEQYF. CDR3 DNA sequence: TGTGCCTGCCCGGGACAGGGGGCGCACGAGCAGTACTTC.

V usage is TRBV9 and J usage is TRBJ2-7; TRBD2 matches at 7 bases. The CDR3 has 14 amino acids. V trimming: 2 bases; J trimming: 1 base; junction bases outside the gene matches: 3. Germline V lookup: CDR1 SGDLS, CDR2 YYNGEE. The CDR3 spells CASSVTSVSYEQYF. CDR3 DNA sequence: TGTGCCAGCAGCGTCACTAGCGTGTCCTACGAGCAGTACTTC.

This clone has just one count. The J gene is TRBJ2-2, the V gene TRBV28, with 10 bases fitting TRBD1. The trim removed 5 bases at V and 9 bases at J, leaving 15 bases unmatched. Looked up from germline, CDR1 is MDHEN and CDR2 is SYDVKM. CDR3 length equals 17 residues. The CDR3 loop is CASSLLRQGAFLRELFF. The DNA of the CDR3 is TGTGCCAGCAGTCTTCTACGACAGGGGGCATTTCTGCGGGAGCTGTTTTTT.

The chain uses TRBV6-6 and TRBJ1-2; the D gene is possibly TRBD1 (6 bases). The V end lost 8 bases, the J end lost 5 bases, and 15 bases lay between the germline ends. Per germline, CDR1 MNHNY and CDR2 SVGAGI (reference sequence). This CDR3 has 13 amino acids. DNA of the CDR3: TGTGCCAGCGGGGGGGCAGAGAGATATGGCTACACCTTC. It yields the protein CASGGAERYGYTF.

The rearrangement joins TRBV2 to TRBJ1-2, with D perhaps TRBD1 (5 bases). There are 15 residues in the CDR3. Germline loops: CDR1 SNHLY, CDR2 FYNNEI. V was trimmed by 9 bases and J by 1 base, leaving 18 bases between them. The CDR3 coding sequence is TGTGCCAGTAATGAGGCGGGGACGGGTAACTATGGCTACACCTTC. This codes for CASNEAGTGNYGYTF.

The chain employs TRBV19 and TRBJ2-7, with a possible D match to TRBD2 (6 bases). The CDR3 has 15 residues. V gave up 3 bases and J gave up 3 bases, with 15 bases separating them. Germline CDR1 LNHDA, CDR2 SQIVND (reference sequence). DNA for the CDR3: TGTGCCAGTAGTATGTTCGGGACGCGGGACTACGAGCAGTACTTC. Protein product: CASSMFGTRDYEQYF. The variable domain in full, completed from reference TRBV19 and TRBJ2-7, reads DGGITQSPKYLFRKEGQNVTLSCEQNLNHDAMYWYRQDPGQGLRLIYYSQIVNDFQKGDIAEGYSVSREKKESFPLTVTSAQKNPTAFYLCASSMFGTRDYEQYFGPGTRLTVT.

This clone was recorded only once. This chain joins TRBV6-2 or TRBV6-3 and TRBJ1-1; D call uncertain. The CDR3 totals 12 residues. V was pared by 2 bases and J by 6 bases, with 7 bases between. From germline, CDR1 is MNHEY and CDR2 SVGEGT. CDR3 DNA sequence: TGTGCCAGCAGTTACGTGTATTCTGAAGCTTTCTTT. This codes for CASSYVYSEAFF.

The V gene is TRBV6-1, the J gene TRBJ2-7, with D perhaps TRBD1 (5 bases). Germline CDR1 MNHNS, CDR2 SASEGT. Trimming cost V 2 bases and J 0 bases, with 14 bases left between them. This CDR3 comprises 16 residues. Here the CDR3 DNA reads TGTGCCAGCAGTGAACCGGTGGGGCCTAGCTCCTACGAGCAGTACTTC. Amino acid sequence: CASSEPVGPSSYEQYF.

The table lists this clone with a few counts. The J gene is TRBJ1-3, the V gene TRBV18; the D is unclear. The V and J ends lost 0 bases and 4 bases respectively, with 10 bases between them. The germline V gene has CDR1 KGHSH and CDR2 LQKENI. The CDR3 is 15 residues long. The CDR3: CASSPPLAAGNTIYF. The CDR3 coding sequence is TGTGCCAGCTCACCACCGCTAGCGGCGGGAAACACCATATATTTT.

The chain uses TRBV14 and TRBJ2-7; TRBD2 might be the D (5 bases). V lost 3 bases and J 1 base, leaving 13 bases between the germline ends. The CDR3 has 15 residues. Germline V gene sequence: CDR1 SGHDN, CDR2 FVKESK. The CDR3 region is CASSQRGIISYEQYF. The CDR3 DNA reads TGTGCCAGCAGCCAGAGAGGGATTATTTCCTACGAGCAGTACTTC.

V usage is TRBV7-3 and J usage is TRBJ2-3; 15 positions agree with TRBD2. Germline CDR1 and CDR2: SGHTA and FQGTGA. The CDR3 is 20 amino acids. The J segment lost 1 base and the V segment lost 1 base, leaving 9 bases of the junction unmatched. CDR3 amino acids: CASSLKRTSGRAWGTDTQYF. DNA of the CDR3: TGTGCCAGCAGCTTAAAGAGGACTAGCGGGAGGGCCTGGGGCACAGATACGCAGTATTTT.